This entry is about one TCR beta chain. Only in-frame clones appear in the TCRdb table, and some are missing; sequencing was by immunoSEQ multiplex PCR. The table shows around 2,000,000 clones, with just over 90% occurring only once. This specimen belongs to a study of shared clonotypes between healthy human individuals. Naive CD8 cells lacked CD45RO, underwent positive selection for CCR7 and left out terminally differentiated effector memory CD45RA+ cells. Germline V CDR1 and CDR2: LNHDA, SQIVND (reference sequence). Trimming stripped 8 bases from V and 0 bases from J, with 11 bases between. The CDR3 runs 14 residues.

This TCR was sampled from a man younger than 30 in good health. Some clones in this sample may be carry-over from other donors' samples. The sample consisted of naive CD8+ T cells from PBMCs. The chain is built from TRBV19 and TRBJ2-1; no reliable D call. The CDR3 region has the DNA TGTGCCAGTTCGGACCTGAGCTCCTACAATGAGCAGTTCTTC. This gives the protein CASSDLSSYNEQFF.